Below, 18 T cell receptor beta chains from the same sample are listed, as sequenced in a study of cytotoxic CD8 clonotypes in ibrutinib-treated CLL (dated by TCRdb to about 2021). The sample's time point, from its label and the paper: approximately 2 years on ibrutinib. The library was built by means of the immunoSEQ multiplex PCR assay. TCRdb carries this immuneACCESS record with in-frame sequences only. Its versions omit some clonotypes, under half of them owing to an unresolved V gene in the studies checked, with the rest unexplained. The table for this sample lists about 250,000 clones; 70% of them were counted only once. The ten largest clones add up to about 16% of the sample. The sample in question was PBMCs, obtained after 24 months of ibrutinib treatment. All receptors come from a human donor with chronic lymphocytic leukemia.

The rearrangement links TRBV7-9 to TRBJ1-1; 8 bases are shared with TRBD1. Germline CDR1 and CDR2: SEHNR and FQNEAQ (reference sequence). The CDR3 spans 14 residues. Unmatched junction bases numbered 2, after V lost 4 bases and J lost 1 base. CDR3 nucleotides: TGTGCCAGCAGCTCGCAGGGGGCGAACACTGAAGCTTTCTTT. It yields the protein CASSSQGANTEAFF.

This chain links TRBV6-5 with TRBJ2-7; maybe TRBD2 (6 bases). Looked up from germline, CDR1 is MNHEY and CDR2 is SVGAGI. This CDR3 has 14 residues. Trimming took off 4 bases at V and 0 bases at J, with 10 bases between the two ends. In nucleotides, the CDR3 is TGTGCCAGCAGTTGGAACGGGGGCTCCTACGAGCAGTACTTC. Translated: CASSWNGGSYEQYF.

This clone was counted once. The V call is TRBV29-1, the J call TRBJ1-1; 7 bases are a match to TRBD1. CDR3 length: 14 amino acids. V trimming: 1 base; J trimming: 7 bases; junction bases outside the gene matches: 9. Germline V lookup: CDR1 SQVTM, CDR2 ANQGSEA. The CDR3 spells CSVEVGGGASEAFF. DNA for the CDR3: TGCAGCGTTGAAGTTGGAGGGGGCGCGAGTGAAGCTTTCTTT.

V and J are TRBV29-1 and TRBJ2-7; the match to TRBD1 covers 7 bases. The CDR3 runs 12 residues. Trimming removed 7 bases from V and 3 bases from J; junction bases left unmatched: 6. Germline CDR1 reads SQVTM; CDR2 reads ANQGSEA. CDR3 in DNA: TGCAGCGGGGCTGACAGGGACTACGAGCAGTACTTC. Protein: CSGADRDYEQYF.

The V call is TRBV6-5, the J call TRBJ1-4; D is ambiguous. Trimming left V 5 bases short and J 8 bases short, with 15 bases between. Germline V gene lookup returns CDR1 MNHEY and CDR2 SVGAGI. The CDR3 consists of 14 residues. CDR3 residues: CASSRPPSFEKLFF. The CDR3 DNA sequence: TGTGCCAGCAGTAGGCCGCCCTCCTTCGAAAAACTGTTTTTT.

V usage is TRBV9 and J usage is TRBJ2-3; 10 bases map to TRBD2. CDR1 and CDR2 (germline): SGDLS, YYNGEE. This CDR3 contains 15 residues. J lost 3 bases, V lost 6 bases, and 7 bases had no gene match. The CDR3 DNA follows: TGTGCCAGCACCTGGACTAGCGGCCCGACAGATACGCAGTATTTT. Amino acid sequence: CASTWTSGPTDTQYF.

This chain links TRBV30 with TRBJ2-5, with unresolved D. This CDR3 contains 13 residues. V lost 2 bases and J 0 bases, leaving 7 bases between the germline ends. Per the germline V gene, CDR1 is GTSNPN and CDR2 is SVGIG (reference sequence). The CDR3 DNA is TGTGCCTGGAGTAAACAGAACCAAGAGACCCAGTACTTC. Translated, it gives CAWSKQNQETQYF.

This chain uses TRBV5-1 with TRBJ2-5; D may correspond to TRBD1 or TRBD2 (5 bases each). V was cut by 4 bases and J by 1 base, with 11 bases left in between. The CDR3 is 14 amino acids. Per germline, CDR1 SGHRS and CDR2 YFSETQ. CDR3 residues: CASSTGPFQETQYF. The CDR3 region has the DNA TGCGCCAGCAGCACGGGACCATTCCAAGAGACCCAGTACTTC. Together with reference TRBV5-1 and TRBJ2-5, the CDR3 gives the full variable domain: KAGVTQTPRYLIKTRGQQVTLSCSPISGHRSVSWYQQTPGQGLQFLFEYFSETQRNKGNFPGRFSGRQFSNSRSEMNVSTLELGDSALYLCASSTGPFQETQYFGPGTRLLVL.

This clone has just one count. The rearrangement uses TRBV28 and TRBJ1-4; 8 nucleotides agree with TRBD1. The germline CDR1 and CDR2 sequences are MDHEN and SYDVKM. After removal of 5 bases from V and 13 bases from J, the junction contained 12 bases not matched to a gene. The length of the CDR3 is 14 residues. DNA of the CDR3: TGTGCCAGCAGTACGGACAGGGTAACGCGTGGACTGTTTTTT. It specifies CASSTDRVTRGLFF.

This chain uses TRBV25-1 with TRBJ2-3, with D hard to call. The germline gives CDR1 MGHDK, CDR2 SYGVNS. V lost 10 bases and J lost 6, with 11 bases in between. This CDR3 has 11 amino acids. The CDR3, as DNA: TGTGCCACCAAACCCGGTGATACGCAGTATTTT. It specifies CATKPGDTQYF.

The CDR3 sequence: CSVEVAVSYEQYF. DNA for the CDR3: TGCAGCGTTGAAGTAGCTGTTTCCTACGAGCAGTACTTC. This chain uses TRBV29-1 with TRBJ2-7; D is ambiguous. The V gene lost 1 base and the J gene lost 1 base, with 8 bases spanning the gap. Looked up from germline, CDR1 is SQVTM and CDR2 is ANQGSEA. The CDR3 contains 13 residues.

The chain joins TRBV10-1 to TRBJ1-4; 10 nucleotides line up with TRBD1. CDR3 size: 14 residues. The J segment lost 8 bases and the V segment lost 6 bases, leaving 6 bases of the junction unmatched. Germline CDR1 reads WNHNN; CDR2 reads SYGVQD (reference sequence). The CDR3 coding sequence is TGCGCCAGCAGCGCCGGGACAGGGGAGGAAAAACTGTTTTTT. Translating it yields CASSAGTGEEKLFF.

The chain links TRBV5-1 to TRBJ2-7; 10 bases are a match to TRBD2. The CDR3 spans 16 residues. CDR1 and CDR2 from the germline V gene are SGHRS and YFSETQ. V shed 3 bases and J 3 bases; nucleotides not matched to a gene: 9. The CDR3 spells CASSSGLAEIIYEQYF. Here the CDR3 DNA reads TGCGCCAGCAGCTCCGGACTAGCGGAGATCATCTACGAGCAGTACTTC.

This clone appeared a single time. This sequence joins TRBV6-5 and TRBJ2-3, with TRBD1 as a possible D gene (6 bases). V was clipped by 5 bases and J by 2 bases, with 11 bases between them. Germline V CDR1 and CDR2: MNHEY, SVGAGI. This CDR3 is built from 14 residues. The CDR3 nucleotides are TGTGCCAGCAGTACCCGGGACAACACAGATACGCAGTATTTT. It translates to CASSTRDNTDTQYF.

This chain uses TRBV9 with TRBJ2-3; D remains unclear. Trimming left V 0 bases short and J 0 bases short, with 8 bases between. Germline V gene data show CDR1 as SGDLS and CDR2 as YYNGEE. The CDR3 is made up of 15 amino acids. This CDR3 reads CASSVDERSTDTQYF. The CDR3 coding sequence is TGTGCCAGCAGCGTAGATGAGCGAAGCACAGATACGCAGTATTTT.

The chain joins TRBV19 to TRBJ2-2; possible D gene TRBD1, 6 bases. The CDR3 spans 17 residues. Trimming took off 3 bases at V and 7 bases at J, with 21 bases between the two ends. Germline loops: CDR1 LNHDA, CDR2 SQIVND (reference sequence). In DNA, the CDR3 is TGTGCCAGTAGTATCGTTCACGCAGGGGAGCGAGTCGGGGAGCTGTTTTTT. It is translated as CASSIVHAGERVGELFF.

The CDR3 nucleotides are TGCAGCGCCCGGGGGGGGGAAAAACTGTTTTTT. Translation gives CSARGGEKLFF. The V and J genes are TRBV29-1 and TRBJ1-4; D is perhaps TRBD1 (5 bases). The CDR3 sequence is 11 residues long. Germline CDR1 is SQVTM and CDR2 is ANQGSEA. V was pared by 7 bases and J by 8 bases, with 11 bases between.

The chain recombines TRBV6-6 with TRBJ1-2; D may be TRBD1 (5 bases). Trimming took off 7 bases at V and 3 bases at J, with 15 bases between the two ends. Germline loops: CDR1 MNHNY, CDR2 SVGAGI (reference sequence). This CDR3 has 14 amino acids. CDR3 in DNA: TGTGCCAGCATGACCCCTCCAGGGTACTATGGCTACACCTTC. As protein: CASMTPPGYYGYTF.